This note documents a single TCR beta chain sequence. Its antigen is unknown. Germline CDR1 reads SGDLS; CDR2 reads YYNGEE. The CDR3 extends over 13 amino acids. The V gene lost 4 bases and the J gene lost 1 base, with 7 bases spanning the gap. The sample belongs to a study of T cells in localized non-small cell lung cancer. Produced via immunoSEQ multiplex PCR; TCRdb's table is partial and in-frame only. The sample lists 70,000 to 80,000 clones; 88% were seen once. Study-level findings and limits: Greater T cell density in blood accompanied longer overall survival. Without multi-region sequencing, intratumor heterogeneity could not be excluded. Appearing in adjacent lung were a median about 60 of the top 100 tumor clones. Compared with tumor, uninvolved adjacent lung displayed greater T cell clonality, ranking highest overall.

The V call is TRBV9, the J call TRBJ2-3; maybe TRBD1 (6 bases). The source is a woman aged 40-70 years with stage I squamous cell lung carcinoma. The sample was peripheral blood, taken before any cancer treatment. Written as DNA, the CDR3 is TGTGCCAGCAGCCGACAGGGCACAGATACGCAGTATTTT. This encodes CASSRQGTDTQYF.